This TCR beta chain was sequenced during a study of T cells expressing NK-cell markers. The wider study: One of the eight sequenced donors was seronegative, whereas the other seven were HCMV-seropositive.

For this clonotype: Its cognate antigen is unknown.

The germline CDR1 and CDR2 sequences are SGHDN and FVKESK. This CDR3 region has 12 residues. TCRdb re-called the 5' RACE reads and gives one entry per CDR3 protein, without DNA. The sample data list roughly 430,000 distinct CDR3 sequences. Study observations and caveats: The dominant NKG2C+ clonotypes represented about 1.0-7.0% of CD8+ T cells in over 5 donors. Several donors likewise had their CD3+CD56-NKG2C+ fraction led by these clonotypes.

The sequencing sample was made of blood T cells: a sorted CD56 or NKG2C T cell subset, CD4+ or CD8+ T cells, or bulk PBMC T cells (not recorded which). The chain carries TRBV14 and TRBJ2-1; TCRdb's assignment of TRBD1 cannot be checked, as there is no DNA. The TCR comes from a woman between 18 and 70 years old in good health. The CDR3 is CASSQVDRVQFF.